This T cell receptor delta chain is drawn from a study of Vδ1+ human thymocytes. The study, taken as a whole, reports: Thymic delta-chain repertoires held roughly 18% Vdelta2 sequences and few Vdelta3, despite high sort purity. In the thymus, TRG and TRD repertoires looked highly polyclonal with Gaussian CDR3 lengths.

V shed 4 bases, J shed 0 bases, and the junction held 21 bases outside the gene matches. Germline CDR1 reads TSWWSYY; CDR2 reads QGS. This CDR3 has 21 amino acids. As regards this clone: Its specificity is unknown.

Extracted RNA was reverse transcribed into cDNA. CDR3 amplicons came from multiplex PCR with pooled V-gene forward and constant-region reverse primers. TCRdb reprocessed the multiplex PCR reads using CATT. Altogether under 30,000 delta-chain clones are present, approximately 7% being singletons, with the ten largest covering 0.8% to 1%. The sequence came from a girl less than two years old who had congenital heart surgery. The sequencing input was Vdelta1+ gamma-delta thymocytes from the thymus. Subset given: FACS-sorted CD3+ TCRalphabeta- TCRVdelta1+ TCRVdelta2- thymocytes. V and J are TRDV1 and TRDJ1, with 9 positions matching TRDD2. CDR3 DNA: TGTGCTCTTGGGGGCCCCTTCCTACAATTAGAGGGGATAGGGTACACCGATAAACTCATCTTT. It is translated as CALGGPFLQLEGIGYTDKLIF.